This paragraph reports one TCR beta chain. The antigen remains unidentified. This sample was taken from a study of T cell responses to AZD1222 COVID-19 vaccine. Broader study findings: The donor group comprised mostly white British people and more females; the analysis possibly underestimated clonal diversity. Repertoires were sampled only after the peak T cell response. Elevations in Spike-specific TCR breadth and depth followed administration of two AZD1222 doses. Seropositivity was recorded at baseline in only five to seven AZD1222 recipients.

Assay: immunoSEQ multiplex PCR; the TCRdb copy retains only in-frame clones and omits some. The sample has about 150,000 clones; 87% are singletons. The TCR sequence derives from an adult in good health. The sample consisted of peripheral blood, taken on day 0 of AZD1222 vaccination.

CDR3 nucleotides: TGTGCCAGTACCGACAGGGACAGCAATCAGCCCCAGCATTTT. This encodes CASTDRDSNQPQHF. The genes are TRBV6-6 and TRBJ1-5, with 7 bases aligning to TRBD1. Trimming removed 9 bases from V and 1 base from J; junction bases left unmatched: 6. Germline CDR1 reads MNHNY; CDR2 reads SVGAGI (reference sequence). The CDR3 contains 14 residues.